This TCR beta chain derives from a study of OX40 agonist ivuxolimab in advanced cancers. Background on the study: Partial responses were observed in three patients, of whom one had hepatocellular carcinoma and two had cutaneous melanoma.

The sampling schedule covered blood at baseline, cycle 4 day 1, and cycle 7 day 1. Clones were read by immunoSEQ multiplex PCR, and TCRdb kept only the in-frame ones, dropping some. Counted here are tens of thousands of clones, approximately 92% occurring once; the ten biggest clones make up about 0.63%. General study points: At 0.1 to 3.0 mg/kg and by week 6, clonal expansion occurred in CD4+ and CD8+ blood T cells. Partial responders at 0.1-3.0 mg/kg had among the lowest clonal expansion.

Per the germline V gene, CDR1 is SGHRS and CDR2 is YFSETQ. This CDR3 is built from 14 residues. J was trimmed by 2 bases and V by 4 bases; bases with no gene match: 2. As regards this clone: Its cognate antigen is unknown.

This chain joins TRBV5-1 and TRBJ2-5, with TRBD2 matching 10 bases. This receptor was identified in an adult with an advanced solid tumor such as melanoma, head and neck, liver or kidney cancer. Sequenced material: CD4+ or CD8+ T cells sorted from blood, taken in a trial of the OX40 agonist ivuxolimab. CDR3 loop: CASSTSGAQETQYF. Here the CDR3 DNA reads TGCGCCAGCAGCACTAGCGGGGCGCAAGAGACCCAGTACTTC.